These 19 T cell receptor beta chains originate from one sample sequenced in a study of cytomegalovirus exposure and HLA in healthy donors. PCR employed 60 Vbeta and 13 Jbeta primers. Sequenced by immunoSEQ multiplex PCR; TCRdb stores in-frame clones only, minus some. The sample contains around 67,000 clones, around 82% of which appear only once. Sequencing was carried out using PBMCs. The receptors were sampled from a man younger than 35 in good health and CMV-seropositive.

The gene calls are TRBV25-1 and TRBJ1-2; no clear D. CDR1 and CDR2 (germline): MGHDK, SYGVNS. This CDR3 spans 13 amino acids. V was shortened by 7 bases and J by 2 bases, with 11 bases between the two germline ends. This chain's CDR3 is CASMKRENYGYTF. In DNA, the CDR3 is TGTGCCAGCATGAAACGGGAGAACTATGGCTACACCTTC.

The chain is built from TRBV6-5 and TRBJ2-7; 7 nucleotides align to TRBD1. Germline V gene sequence: CDR1 MNHEY, CDR2 SVGAGI. The CDR3 spans 14 residues. The trim removed 3 bases at V and 1 base at J, leaving 3 bases unmatched. The DNA for the CDR3 is TGTGCCAGCAGTTATAGGGGACAGTCCTACGAGCAGTACTTC. It specifies CASSYRGQSYEQYF.

This clone occurred once. V usage is TRBV5-4 and J usage is TRBJ1-1, with 9 bases matching TRBD1. The CDR3 has 17 residues. After removal of 4 bases from V and 0 bases from J, the junction contained 10 bases not matched to a gene. The germline V gene encodes CDR1 SGHNT and CDR2 YYREEE (reference sequence). This CDR3 is CASSTHIGTGMNTEAFF. In DNA, the CDR3 is TGTGCCAGCAGCACCCACATAGGGACAGGGATGAACACTGAAGCTTTCTTT.

In its sample, this clone was seen a few times. A read error is the likely source, as a far larger clone sits one nucleotide away. The sample has other DNA sequences that encode this CDR3 too. The chain recombines TRBV7-3 with TRBJ1-6; 7 positions agree with TRBD1. Germline loops: CDR1 SGHTA, CDR2 FQGTGA. The CDR3 extends over 15 amino acids. CDR3 sequence: CASTTRDSRNSPLHF. CDR3 nucleotides: TGTGCCAGCACCACCCGGGACAGCCGTAATTCCCCCCTCCACTTT.

The V call is TRBV11-2, the J call TRBJ1-2; 7 nucleotides align to TRBD1. The junction had 16 bases not matched to a gene; V was cut back by 4 bases and J by 8 bases. Germline lookup yields CDR1 SGHAT and CDR2 FQNNGV. The CDR3 loop spans 16 amino acids. The CDR3 region is CASSSIRDRRRLGYTF. The DNA for the CDR3 is TGTGCCAGCAGCTCAATCCGGGACAGACGCCGCCTCGGCTACACCTTC. Supplemented by reference TRBV11-2 and TRBJ1-2, the full variable domain reads EAGVAQSPRYKIIEKRQSVAFWCNPISGHATLYWYQQILGQGPKLLIQFQNNGVVDDSQLPKDRFSAERLKGVDSTLKIQPAKLEDSAVYLCASSSIRDRRRLGYTFGSGTRLTVV.

As regards this clone: The junction departs from germline at one end; a sequencing error may be responsible. The chain is built from TRBV7-6 and TRBJ1-1; D is undetermined. CDR1 and CDR2 (germline): SGHVS, FNYEAQ. The CDR3 length is 11 residues. The CDR3: CASSLLPGGSF. The CDR3 nucleotides are TGTGCCAGCAGCTTACTACCAGGCGGGTCCTTT.

The chain uses TRBV28 and TRBJ1-5; 10 bases agree with TRBD1. CDR3 length: 15 residues. The J segment lost 3 bases and the V segment lost 6 bases, leaving 5 bases of the junction unmatched. Looked up from germline, CDR1 is MDHEN and CDR2 is SYDVKM. The DNA of the CDR3 is TGTGCCAGCAGGAGACAGGGGGCACACAATCAGCCCCAGCATTTT. It translates to CASRRQGAHNQPQHF.

The table lists this clone with a count of one. V usage is TRBV27 and J usage is TRBJ2-1; 10 positions agree with TRBD2. V dropped 8 bases and J dropped 1; count of bases not matched to a gene: 2. CDR1 and CDR2 (germline): MNHEY, SMNVEV (reference sequence). The CDR3 is 14 amino acids. CDR3 sequence: CASGTSASYNEQFF. CDR3 coding DNA: TGTGCCAGCGGGACTAGCGCGTCCTACAATGAGCAGTTCTTC.

The chain has TRBV4-1 and TRBJ2-7; D is ambiguous. Germline V gene sequence: CDR1 MGHRA, CDR2 YSYEKL. This CDR3 is 13 amino acids long. V was cut by 2 bases and J by 0 bases, with 5 bases left in between. The CDR3 DNA reads as TGCGCCAGCAGCCAACTGAGCTCCTACGAGCAGTACTTC. Protein: CASSQLSSYEQYF.

This clone was seen a handful of times. This sequence joins TRBV28 and TRBJ2-3; 9 nucleotides match TRBD1. Trimming removed 5 bases from V and 0 bases from J; junction bases left unmatched: 6. Germline V gives CDR1 MDHEN, CDR2 SYDVKM. This CDR3 is built from 16 residues. This CDR3 is CASSGRDRDSTDTQYF. DNA of the CDR3: TGTGCCAGCAGTGGCCGGGACAGGGACAGCACAGATACGCAGTATTTT. Based on the CDR3 plus reference TRBV28 and TRBJ2-3, the full variable domain is DVKVTQSSRYLVKRTGEKVFLECVQDMDHENMFWYRQDPGLGLRLIYFSYDVKMKEKGDIPEGYSVSREKKERFSLILESASTNQTSMYLCASSGRDRDSTDTQYFGPGTRLTVL.

This chain connects TRBV2 to TRBJ1-2; D gene unclear. The V end was cut by 3 bases, the J end by 5 bases, with 7 bases between. Germline CDR1 reads SNHLY; CDR2 reads FYNNEI. CDR3 length equals 12 residues. DNA of the CDR3: TGTGCCAGCAGTGACGGTACTTATGGCTACACCTTC. Protein: CASSDGTYGYTF.

There are a few counts of this clone. This chain joins TRBV6-5 and TRBJ1-1, with D tentatively TRBD1 (5 bases). CDR3 size: 13 residues. CDR1 and CDR2 (germline): MNHEY, SVGAGI. The V end lost 5 bases, the J end lost 4 bases, and 11 bases lay between the germline ends. The CDR3 nucleotides are TGTGCCAGCAGTGCGACAGAGAGCACTGAAGCTTTCTTT. Amino acids: CASSATESTEAFF.

The CDR3 bases are TGTGCCTGGAGTGGCGGGACAGGATATTATCAGCCCCAGCATTTT. Protein product: CAWSGGTGYYQPQHF. This sequence joins TRBV30 and TRBJ1-5; TRBD1 matches at 8 bases. J was trimmed by 5 bases and V by 1 base; bases with no gene match: 7. Germline V lookup: CDR1 GTSNPN, CDR2 SVGIG (reference sequence). This CDR3 contains 15 residues.

The chain has TRBV6-1 and TRBJ2-7, with 9 bases that match TRBD2. V gave up 6 bases and J gave up 4 bases; unmatched junction bases: 7. Germline lookup yields CDR1 MNHNS and CDR2 SASEGT. This CDR3 is 14 amino acids long. CDR3 bases: TGTGCCAGCAGGACCCTAGCGGGAAATTACGAGCAGTACTTC. The encoded protein is CASRTLAGNYEQYF.

The chain links TRBV13 to TRBJ2-3; D ambiguous. CDR1 and CDR2 (germline): PRHDT, FYEKMQ (reference sequence). Trimming shortened V by 4 bases and J by 4 bases, and 9 bases separated the two germline ends. The CDR3 has 13 residues. The CDR3 reads CASSSSLADTQYF. For the CDR3, the DNA is TGTGCCAGCAGCTCCTCCTTAGCAGATACGCAGTATTTT.

This chain connects TRBV4-1 to TRBJ1-2, with D perhaps matching TRBD1 (5 bases). Deletions cut 8 bases from V and 8 bases from J, with 15 bases between. The CDR3 loop spans 12 amino acids. Germline V gene lookup returns CDR1 MGHRA and CDR2 YSYEKL. The CDR3 coding sequence is TGCGCCAGCGGGGGGGGAGCGGACGGCTACACCTTC. Translating gives CASGGGADGYTF.

The V and J genes are TRBV4-1 and TRBJ1-4, with 8 bases matching TRBD1. This CDR3 is built from 16 residues. The ends lost 2 bases at V and 4 bases at J; junction bases unmatched: 6. CDR1 and CDR2 (germline): MGHRA, YSYEKL. DNA of the CDR3: TGCGCCAGCAGCCAATTGGGGACAGGCCTTAATGAAAAACTGTTTTTT. It specifies CASSQLGTGLNEKLFF.

The chain recombines TRBV7-2 with TRBJ2-3, with a possible D match to TRBD2 (7 bases). The V end was cut by 6 bases, the J end by 3 bases, with 13 bases between. Per germline, CDR1 SGHTA and CDR2 FQGNSA. This CDR3 has 14 amino acids. The CDR3 nucleotides are TGTGCCAGCAGAAACAGGGAGGGGACAGATACGCAGTATTTT. Amino acids: CASRNREGTDTQYF.

This clone has a handful of counts. The chain links TRBV28 to TRBJ1-6; D is perhaps TRBD1 (6 bases). From germline, CDR1 is MDHEN and CDR2 SYDVKM. CDR3 size: 17 residues. Trimming left V 4 bases short and J 9 bases short, with 22 bases between. For the CDR3, the DNA is TGTGCCAGCAGTTCCCCCGGGACAACCAAGAGGGGTTCACCCCTCCACTTT. Amino acid sequence: CASSSPGTTKRGSPLHF.